The 26 T cell receptor beta chains below all came from one sample that was sequenced in a study of blood T cell repertoires in COVID-19. TCRdb's table, derived via immunoSEQ multiplex PCR, lists solely in-frame clones and lacks some. The data contain 320,000 or so clones, about nine tenths of them singletons. Specimen: PBMCs or T cells enriched from blood (not recorded which). The receptors derive from a man aged 55 to 69 who had recovered from COVID-19.

The V gene is TRBV23-1, the J gene TRBJ1-6; TRBD1 matches at 7 bases. TRBV23-1 is recorded as an ORF, its role being uncertain. The trim removed 8 bases at V and 8 bases at J, leaving 6 bases unmatched. This CDR3 is 13 amino acids long. The CDR3 here is CASPRGSHSPLHF. The DNA of the CDR3 is TGCGCCAGCCCCAGGGGGAGTCATTCACCCCTCCACTTT.

This clone is a singleton in its sample. The V gene is TRBV12-3 or TRBV12-4, the J gene TRBJ2-7, with D possibly TRBD2 on 6 matching bases. The CDR3 loop spans 13 amino acids. V was clipped by 3 bases and J by 3 bases, with 9 bases between them. This CDR3 reads CASSFRGGYEQYF. The CDR3 bases are TGTGCCAGCAGTTTCCGGGGAGGCTACGAGCAGTACTTC.

The genes are TRBV7-3 and TRBJ2-2; 10 positions agree with TRBD1. The CDR3 consists of 14 residues. CDR1 and CDR2 from the germline V gene are SGHTA and FQGTGA. V shed 5 bases, J shed 9 bases, and the junction held 6 bases outside the gene matches. The DNA of the CDR3 is TGTGCCAGCAGCCCTGACAGGGGGCTCCGGGAGCTGTTTTTT. Amino acid sequence: CASSPDRGLRELFF. Drawing the rest from reference TRBV7-3 and TRBJ2-2, the complete variable domain is GAGVSQTPSNKVTEKGKYVELRCDPISGHTALYWYRQSLGQGPEFLIYFQGTGAADDSGLPNDRFFAVRPEGSVSTLKIQRTERGDSAVYLCASSPDRGLRELFFGEGSRLTVL.

The chain joins TRBV2 to TRBJ2-1, with D unclear. The V end was cut by 3 bases, the J end by 4 bases, with 4 bases between. The CDR3 is made up of 12 amino acids. Germline values: CDR1 SNHLY, CDR2 FYNNEI. CDR3 in amino acids: CASSDVYNEQFF. The CDR3 DNA sequence: TGTGCCAGCAGTGACGTATACAATGAGCAGTTCTTC.

The chain links TRBV10-2 to TRBJ2-4; tentative D call: TRBD2 (6 bases). V lost 10 bases and J 0 bases, leaving 25 bases between the germline ends. Germline V lookup: CDR1 WSHSY, CDR2 SAAADI. This CDR3 spans 18 amino acids. The CDR3 region has the DNA TGCGCCAACCGGCCGGGACTCGCTTTTCCTCTAGCCAAAAACATTCAGTACTTC. The encoded protein is CANRPGLAFPLAKNIQYF.

V usage is TRBV30 and J usage is TRBJ1-1; D ambiguous. V was trimmed by 2 bases and J by 0 bases, leaving 10 bases between them. The germline V gene has CDR1 GTSNPN and CDR2 SVGIG (reference sequence). CDR3 size: 14 residues. CDR3 bases: TGTGCCTGGAGTTCTCAGAGGATGAACACTGAAGCTTTCTTT. Its translation is CAWSSQRMNTEAFF.

V and J are TRBV7-9 and TRBJ1-4, with D perhaps TRBD1 (6 bases). CDR1 is SEHNR, CDR2 FQNEAQ, per germline (reference sequence). Trimming stripped 5 bases from V and 2 bases from J, with 12 bases between. The CDR3 is 15 amino acids. This CDR3 is CASSKQGYTNEKLFF. CDR3 sequence (DNA): TGTGCCAGCAGCAAACAGGGATACACTAATGAAAAACTGTTTTTT.

The rearrangement links TRBV2 to TRBJ2-5; weak D call: TRBD1 (7 bases). Trimming cost V 4 bases and J 5 bases, with 17 bases left between them. The CDR3 loop spans 15 amino acids. CDR1 is SNHLY, CDR2 FYNNEI, per germline. CDR3 sequence reads: CASSAFSGGGETQYF. The CDR3 DNA reads as TGTGCCAGCAGTGCTTTCAGTGGAGGGGGCGAGACCCAGTACTTC.

The chain combines TRBV24-1 with TRBJ2-3; 8 bases are a match to TRBD2. V lost 7 bases and J lost 4; bases outside the gene matches: 6. The CDR3 contains 14 residues. Looked up from germline, CDR1 is KGHDR and CDR2 is SFDVKD. For the CDR3, the DNA is TGTGCCACCAGCAGGACTAGCCTCGCAGATACGCAGTATTTT. This encodes CATSRTSLADTQYF.

The chain employs TRBV6-5 and TRBJ1-6, with 10 bases aligning to TRBD1. The CDR3 spans 15 residues. Germline V gene lookup returns CDR1 MNHEY and CDR2 SVGAGI. The junction had 5 bases not matched to a gene; V was cut back by 5 bases and J by 7 bases. DNA for the CDR3: TGTGCCAGCAGTACCCGGGACAGGGGCAATTCACCCCTCCACTTT. It encodes CASSTRDRGNSPLHF.

J is TRBJ1-6 and V is TRBV7-9; TRBD1 agrees at 7 bases. The CDR3 covers 16 residues. Germline CDR1 is SEHNR and CDR2 is FQNEAQ (reference sequence). V lost 8 bases, J lost 3 bases, and 10 bases stayed unmatched. CDR3 protein: CASAEQGPHYNSPLHF. CDR3 bases: TGTGCCAGCGCAGAACAGGGGCCTCACTATAATTCACCCCTCCACTTT.

The rearrangement links TRBV6-1 to TRBJ1-3; D uncertain. Trimming left V 1 base short and J 0 bases short, with 16 bases between. The CDR3 spans 18 residues. Germline lookup yields CDR1 MNHNS and CDR2 SASEGT. This CDR3 is CASSEEIIAHYSGNTIYF. In DNA, the CDR3 is TGTGCCAGCAGTGAAGAAATCATTGCACATTACTCTGGAAACACCATATATTTT.

The gene calls are TRBV15 and TRBJ1-2, with TRBD1 identical over 9 bases. J lost 3 bases, V lost 4 bases, and 15 bases had no gene match. Germline V gives CDR1 LNHNV, CDR2 YYDKDF (reference sequence). The CDR3 totals 18 residues. CDR3 in DNA: TGTGCCACCAGCACCGCAAACCCGGGACAGGGTCTTTACTATGGCTACACCTTC. It encodes CATSTANPGQGLYYGYTF.

This clone appeared once. The chain carries TRBV2 and TRBJ1-5; 7 bases are shared with TRBD1. The ends lost 5 bases at V and 7 bases at J; junction bases unmatched: 5. CDR3 length: 13 residues. Per germline, CDR1 SNHLY and CDR2 FYNNEI. The CDR3 loop reads CASSKTGKQPQHF. The DNA for the CDR3 is TGTGCCAGCAGTAAGACAGGGAAACAGCCCCAGCATTTT.

The rearrangement uses TRBV4-3 and TRBJ1-2; a weak D match, TRBD1 (6 bases). V dropped 4 bases and J dropped 5 bases, with 17 bases sitting between them. The CDR3 contains 15 residues. Looked up from germline, CDR1 is LGHNA and CDR2 is YSLEER. The CDR3 loop reads CASSPRDTGQYGYTF. CDR3 sequence (DNA): TGCGCCAGCAGCCCCAGGGACACGGGGCAATATGGCTACACCTTC.

The V call is TRBV3-1 (or the pseudogene TRBV3-2), the J call TRBJ1-2, with no clear D. Per the germline V gene, CDR1 is LGHDT and CDR2 is YNNKEL (reference sequence). The CDR3 is made up of 15 amino acids. Between the trimmed V and J ends, which lost 1 base and 8 bases, there was a span of 17 bases. DNA of the CDR3: TGTGCCAGCAGCCAAGGACGGACCGACTATGGAGGCTACACCTTC. It codes for CASSQGRTDYGGYTF.

This rearrangement joins TRBV6-4 to TRBJ1-2, with 11 bases aligning to TRBD1. Germline CDR1 is MRHNA and CDR2 is SNTAGT. With V trimmed by 5 bases and J by 8 bases, 10 bases remained unmatched. CDR3 size: 15 residues. This chain's CDR3 is CASSPRTGGPRGYTF. The CDR3, as DNA: TGTGCCAGCAGTCCCAGGACAGGGGGCCCTCGGGGCTACACCTTC.

This chain uses TRBV30 with TRBJ2-7, with 12 bases matching TRBD2. The CDR3 consists of 17 residues. Germline lookup yields CDR1 GTSNPN and CDR2 SVGIG (reference sequence). After removal of 1 base from V and 0 bases from J, the junction contained 7 bases not matched to a gene. This CDR3 reads CAWSGTSGISSSYEQYF. In nucleotides, the CDR3 is TGTGCCTGGAGTGGGACTAGCGGGATTTCTTCCTCCTACGAGCAGTACTTC.

The chain combines TRBV7-9 with TRBJ2-2, with 7 bases matching TRBD1. The V gene end was trimmed by 4 bases and the J gene end by 6 bases; junction bases not matched to a gene: 2. This CDR3 comprises 13 residues. Germline assignment: CDR1 SEHNR and CDR2 FQNEAQ (reference sequence). The CDR3: CASSSQGAGELFF. The CDR3 DNA is TGTGCCAGCAGCTCCCAGGGGGCCGGGGAGCTGTTTTTT.

The chain couples TRBV14 to TRBJ2-3; 11 bases map to TRBD2. CDR3 length equals 15 residues. V was clipped by 4 bases and J by 2 bases; unmatched bases: 2. CDR1 SGHDN and CDR2 FVKESK come from the germline V gene. The CDR3 reads CASSLAGGLTDTQYF. For the CDR3, the DNA is TGTGCCAGCAGCCTAGCGGGAGGGCTCACAGATACGCAGTATTTT.

The V call is TRBV28, the J call TRBJ2-7; 8 nucleotides agree with TRBD2. V lost 6 bases and J lost 3; bases outside the gene matches: 4. This CDR3 contains 13 residues. Looked up from germline, CDR1 is MDHEN and CDR2 is SYDVKM. For the CDR3, the DNA is TGTGCCAGCAGGCCCGGGGGGGGCTACGAGCAGTACTTC. This codes for CASRPGGGYEQYF. The full variable domain, completed using reference TRBV28 and TRBJ2-7, is DVKVTQSSRYLVKRTGEKVFLECVQDMDHENMFWYRQDPGLGLRLIYFSYDVKMKEKGDIPEGYSVSREKKERFSLILESASTNQTSMYLCASRPGGGYEQYFGPGTRLTVT.

The chain links TRBV6-4 to TRBJ2-2; tentatively, D is TRBD1 (6 bases). This CDR3 has 14 amino acids. V was shortened by 4 bases and J by 7 bases, with 13 bases between the two germline ends. The germline V gene encodes CDR1 MRHNA and CDR2 SNTAGT. As DNA, the CDR3 is TGTGCCAGCAGTGCCTTGCAGGGGATCGGGGAGCTGTTTTTT. This translates into CASSALQGIGELFF.

This CDR3 reads CASSPGTSRDEQYF. The CDR3 DNA reads TGTGCCAGCTCACCCGGGACTAGTCGAGACGAGCAGTACTTC. The rearrangement joins TRBV18 to TRBJ2-7; 8 nucleotides match TRBD2. Trimming took 3 bases from V and 5 from J; bases not matched to a gene: 6. This CDR3 is 14 amino acids long. Looked up from germline, CDR1 is KGHSH and CDR2 is LQKENI.

The table lists this clone with a few counts. The chain joins TRBV9 to TRBJ1-4, with D perhaps matching TRBD1 (5 bases). Germline CDR1 is SGDLS and CDR2 is YYNGEE. This CDR3 has 14 amino acids. The germline V and J ends were trimmed by 0 bases and 8 bases, with 11 bases remaining between them. CDR3 coding DNA: TGTGCCAGCAGCGTAGTGGCAGGGAACGAAAAACTGTTTTTT. It is translated as CASSVVAGNEKLFF.

This chain joins TRBV29-1 and TRBJ1-4; D not certain. Per germline, CDR1 SQVTM and CDR2 ANQGSEA. Trimming shortened V by 5 bases and J by 6 bases, and 4 bases separated the two germline ends. The CDR3 runs 10 residues. The CDR3 region has the DNA TGCAGCGTTTATGATGAAAAACTGTTTTTT. As protein: CSVYDEKLFF.

This chain uses TRBV4-1 with TRBJ2-7; no clear D. V was cut by 2 bases and J by 0 bases, with 11 bases left in between. This CDR3 has 15 amino acids. Germline CDR1 is MGHRA and CDR2 is YSYEKL. CDR3 bases: TGCGCCAGCAGCCAATCCACAGACACCTCCTACGAGCAGTACTTC. Protein sequence: CASSQSTDTSYEQYF.